This T cell receptor (beta chain) was found in a study of cytomegalovirus exposure and HLA in healthy donors. Profiled with immunoSEQ multiplex PCR; TCRdb holds only in-frame clones, not every one. Seen here are 200,000 to 250,000 clones, 87% observed once, and the top ten hold 2.6%. CDR1 and CDR2 (germline): SGHAT, FQNNGV. V was pared by 2 bases and J by 5 bases, with 21 bases between. The CDR3 is 18 amino acids. Sequencing used PBMCs. The receptor was derived from a man between 18 and 29 years old in good health and CMV-seronegative. The V gene is TRBV11-2, the J gene TRBJ2-2, with a weak D call TRBD2 (6 bases). In DNA form, the CDR3 reads TGTGCCAGCAGCTTACACCCCGGGAGCGCCGTTCGGACCGGGGAGCTGTTTTTT. This gives the protein CASSLHPGSAVRTGELFF.